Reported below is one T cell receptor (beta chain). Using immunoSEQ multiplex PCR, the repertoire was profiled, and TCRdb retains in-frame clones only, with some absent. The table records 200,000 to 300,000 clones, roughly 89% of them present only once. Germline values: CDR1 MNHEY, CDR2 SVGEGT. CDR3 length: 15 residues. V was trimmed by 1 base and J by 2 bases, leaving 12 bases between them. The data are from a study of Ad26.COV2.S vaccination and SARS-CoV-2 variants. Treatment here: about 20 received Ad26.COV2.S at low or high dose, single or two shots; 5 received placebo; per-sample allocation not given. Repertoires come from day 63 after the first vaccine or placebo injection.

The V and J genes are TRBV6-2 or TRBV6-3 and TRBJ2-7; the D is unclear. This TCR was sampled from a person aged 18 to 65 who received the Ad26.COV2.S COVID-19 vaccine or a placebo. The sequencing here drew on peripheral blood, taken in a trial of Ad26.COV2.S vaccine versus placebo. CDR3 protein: CASSYLETGAYEQYF. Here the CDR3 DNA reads TGTGCCAGCAGTTACTTGGAGACGGGCGCCTACGAGCAGTACTTC.